The subject of this entry is one T cell receptor beta chain. Germline CDR1 and CDR2: MNHNY and SVGAGI (reference sequence). The CDR3 has 16 residues. V shed 5 bases and J shed 3 bases, with 20 bases lying between them. These data are taken from a study of blood T cells in healthy people across ages. Through a sample-barcoded 5' primer and a J-beta primer mix, a second PCR was run for roughly 6 to 12 cycles. TCRdb re-called the 5' RACE reads through MiXCR, storing one row per CDR3 protein. The sample records around 780,000 distinct CDR3 sequences, roughly 24% being singletons. Per-sample PBMC isolation yielded at least 6.5 million cells. This same sample was also part of a study on T cells of mothers and their children. From that report: In this cohort, donors were three healthy Caucasian mothers plus their six children. Using around 1.6 ug per 15 ul, all extracted RNA underwent cDNA synthesis. Related and unrelated pairs show TCR recombination output that thymic selection shapes similarly.

This clonotype was sampled from a boy aged 5-17 years in good health. The chain employs TRBV6-6 and TRBJ2-7; D might be TRBD2 (6 bases). Sequencing was performed on blood. CDR3 in amino acids: CASSHDSGWEFYEQYF. DNA of the CDR3: TGTGCCAGCAGTCACGACAGCGGGTGGGAATTCTACGAGCAGTACTTC.